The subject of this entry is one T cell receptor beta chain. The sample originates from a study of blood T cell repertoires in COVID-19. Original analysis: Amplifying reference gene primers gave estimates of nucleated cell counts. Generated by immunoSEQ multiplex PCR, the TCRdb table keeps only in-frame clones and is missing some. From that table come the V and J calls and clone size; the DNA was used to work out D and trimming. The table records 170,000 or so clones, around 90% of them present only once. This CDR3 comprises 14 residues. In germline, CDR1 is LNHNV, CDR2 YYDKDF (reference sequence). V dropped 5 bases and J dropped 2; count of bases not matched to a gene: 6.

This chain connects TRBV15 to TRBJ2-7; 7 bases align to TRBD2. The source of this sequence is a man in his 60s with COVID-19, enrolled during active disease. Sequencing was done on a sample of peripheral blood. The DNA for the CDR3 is TGTGCCACCAGCCCCCGGGACTACACCTACGAGCAGTACTTC. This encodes CATSPRDYTYEQYF.